This T cell receptor (beta chain) was profiled in a study of blood T cell repertoires in COVID-19. The CDR3 totals 18 residues. V was pared by 4 bases and J by 3 bases, with 7 bases of the junction left unmatched. CDR1 and CDR2 from the germline V gene are SGHDT and YYEEEE. Only in-frame clones appear in the TCRdb table, and some are missing; sequencing was by immunoSEQ multiplex PCR. The repertoire holds about 330,000 clones, 87% seen once, with approximately 5.4% in the top ten. Sequencing input: PBMCs or T cells enriched from blood (not recorded which). V usage is TRBV5-6 and J usage is TRBJ2-1; 16 nucleotides agree with TRBD2. The TCR was taken from a woman under 40 who had recovered from COVID-19. The chain's CDR3 is CASSLVGLAGGHYNEQFF. Written as DNA, the CDR3 is TGTGCCAGCAGCCTCGTGGGACTAGCGGGGGGGCACTACAATGAGCAGTTCTTC.